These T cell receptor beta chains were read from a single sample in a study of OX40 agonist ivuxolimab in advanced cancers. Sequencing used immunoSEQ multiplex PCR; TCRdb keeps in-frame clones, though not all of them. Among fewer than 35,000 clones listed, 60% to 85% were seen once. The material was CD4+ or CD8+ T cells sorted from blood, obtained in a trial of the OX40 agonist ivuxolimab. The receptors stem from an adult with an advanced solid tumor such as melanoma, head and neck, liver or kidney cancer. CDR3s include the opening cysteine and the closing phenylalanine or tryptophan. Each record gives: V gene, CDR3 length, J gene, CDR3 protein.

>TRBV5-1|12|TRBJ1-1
CASSLDTGKAFF
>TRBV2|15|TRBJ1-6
CASSDQGGDNSPLHF
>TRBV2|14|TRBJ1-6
CASSTEAGASPLHF
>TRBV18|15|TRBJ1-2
CASSPVQKNNYGYTF
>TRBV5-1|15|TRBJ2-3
CASSPSGGRTDTQYF
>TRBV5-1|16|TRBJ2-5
CASSTFLAGGRETQYF
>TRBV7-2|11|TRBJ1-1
CASSLGPLGFF
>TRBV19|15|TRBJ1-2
CASSMNSGFSGGYTF
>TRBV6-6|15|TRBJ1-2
CASRHTGDPNYGYTF
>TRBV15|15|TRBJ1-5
CATSRDRGINQPQHF
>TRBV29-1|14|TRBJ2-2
CSVGVGANTGELFF
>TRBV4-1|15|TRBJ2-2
CASSPGQDYTGELFF
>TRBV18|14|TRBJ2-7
CASSLAGSVYEQYF
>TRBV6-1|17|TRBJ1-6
CASSEAKDSSYNSPLHF
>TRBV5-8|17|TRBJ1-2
CASSSPGTGGHGGGYTF
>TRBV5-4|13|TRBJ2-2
CASSSGQTGELFF
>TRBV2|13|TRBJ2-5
CASTRGSQETQYF
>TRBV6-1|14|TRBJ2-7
CASSAGLRNYEQYF
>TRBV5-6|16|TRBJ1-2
CASSLGVGGGNYGYTF
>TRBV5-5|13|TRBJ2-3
CASSLGYPDTQYF
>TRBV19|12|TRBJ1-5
CASDRANQPQHF
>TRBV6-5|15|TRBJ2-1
CASTPYYSSYNEQFF
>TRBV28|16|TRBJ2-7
CASSIVQGTGLHEQYF
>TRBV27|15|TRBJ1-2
CASRLSASTNYGYTF
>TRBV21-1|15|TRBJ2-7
CASSKAPRGPYEQYF
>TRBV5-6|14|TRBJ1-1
CASSFQGRLAEAFF
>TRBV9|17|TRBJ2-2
CASSVGRLAQNTGELFF
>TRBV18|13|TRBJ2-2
CASSSYNAGELFF
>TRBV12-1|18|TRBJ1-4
CASSLGTGAPPTNEKLFF
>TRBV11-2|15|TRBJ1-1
CASSFQGTMNTEAFF
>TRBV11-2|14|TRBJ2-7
CASSPAGEIYEQYF
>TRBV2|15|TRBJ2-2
CASSDPVANTGELFF
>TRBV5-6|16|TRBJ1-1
CASSRAGVGGNTEAFF
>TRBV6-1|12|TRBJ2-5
CASRPGTGTQYF
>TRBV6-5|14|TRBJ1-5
CASSDLYGNQPQHF
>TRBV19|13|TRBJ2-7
CASSPQGQGPQYF
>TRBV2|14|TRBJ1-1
CASRGTGGVTEAFF
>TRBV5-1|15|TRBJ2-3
CASSLAPARGDTQYF
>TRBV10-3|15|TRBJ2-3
CAISERTSGTDTQYF